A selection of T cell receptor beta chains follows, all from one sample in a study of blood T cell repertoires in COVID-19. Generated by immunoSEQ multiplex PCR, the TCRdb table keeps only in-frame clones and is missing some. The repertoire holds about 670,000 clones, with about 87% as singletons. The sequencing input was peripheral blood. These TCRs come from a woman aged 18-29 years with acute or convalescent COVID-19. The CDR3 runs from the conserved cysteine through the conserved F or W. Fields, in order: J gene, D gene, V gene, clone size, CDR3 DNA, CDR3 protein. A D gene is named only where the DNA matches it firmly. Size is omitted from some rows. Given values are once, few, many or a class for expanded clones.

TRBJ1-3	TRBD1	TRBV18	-	TGTGCCAGCTCACCAGGACAGGGATTCTCTGGAAACACCATATATTTT	CASSPGQGFSGNTIYF
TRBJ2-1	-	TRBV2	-	TGTGCCAGCAGTGAAGCCCGAGGCGTTTCAGAGGGCAATGAGCAGTTCTTC	CASSEARGVSEGNEQFF
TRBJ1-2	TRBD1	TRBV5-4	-	TGTGCCAGCAGCCCGGCGGGGGACAGGGTCTATGGCTACACCTTC	CASSPAGDRVYGYTF
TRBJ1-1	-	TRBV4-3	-	TGCGCCAGCAGCGGGGACACACGGATGAACACTGAAGCTTTCTTT	CASSGDTRMNTEAFF
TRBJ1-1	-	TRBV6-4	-	TGTGCCAGCGGGGGAGGGATACACACTGAAGCTTTCTTT	CASGGGIHTEAFF
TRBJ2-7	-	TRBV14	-	TGTGCCAGCAGCCAAGTGAAACGGGGGGCCCCCTACGAGCAGTACTTC	CASSQVKRGAPYEQYF
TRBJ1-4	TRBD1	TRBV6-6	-	TGTGCCAGCAGCTGGACAGGGCCAAATGAAAAACTGTTTTTT	CASSWTGPNEKLFF
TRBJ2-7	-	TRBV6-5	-	TGTGCCAGTAGGGGAGAAGGAGGGTCCTACGAGCAGTACTTC	CASRGEGGSYEQYF
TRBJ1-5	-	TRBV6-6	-	TGTGCCAGCAGTTACTGGGCTCAGCCCCAGCATTTT	CASSYWAQPQHF
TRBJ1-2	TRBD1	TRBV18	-	TGTGCCAGCTCAGGGAAACCGGGACAGGGGGCGTATGGCTACACCTTC	CASSGKPGQGAYGYTF
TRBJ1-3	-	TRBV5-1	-	TGCGCCAGCAGCTTTACCTCCGGGTATGGAAACACCATATATTTT	CASSFTSGYGNTIYF
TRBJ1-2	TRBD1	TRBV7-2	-	TGTGCCAGCAGCGTTGGAGGGGGCGCAGGTGGCTACACCTTC	CASSVGGGAGGYTF
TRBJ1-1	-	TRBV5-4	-	TGTGCCAGCAGCTTCTTGGGCAGGGTTGAAGCTTTCTTT	CASSFLGRVEAFF
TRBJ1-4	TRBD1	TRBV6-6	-	TGTGCCAGCAGTACTCAGGGGGCGCTTGAAAAACTGTTTTTT	CASSTQGALEKLFF
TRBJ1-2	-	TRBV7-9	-	TGTGCCAGCAACTTCCCGGGGGTTAACTATGGCTACACCTTC	CASNFPGVNYGYTF
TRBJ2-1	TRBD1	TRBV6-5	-	TGTGCCAGCGGACAGGGGACCTACAATGAGCAGTTCTTC	CASGQGTYNEQFF
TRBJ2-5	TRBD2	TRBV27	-	TGTGCCAGCAGTTTACAGGGAGGGGAGACCCAGTACTTC	CASSLQGGETQYF
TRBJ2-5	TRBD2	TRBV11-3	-	TGTGCCAGCAGCTGGGGGACTAGCGGGCAAGAGACCCAGTACTTC	CASSWGTSGQETQYF
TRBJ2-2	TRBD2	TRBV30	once	TGTGCCTGGAGTTTAGCGGGGGGCCAGTACACCGGGGAGCTGTTTTTT	CAWSLAGGQYTGELFF
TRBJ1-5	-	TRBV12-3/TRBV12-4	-	TGTGCCAGCAGCCGACAGGCGCGTCAGCCCCAGCATTTT	CASSRQARQPQHF
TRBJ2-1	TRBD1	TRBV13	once	TGTGCCAGCAGCTCTCCAAAGCGGACAGGGGGTTGGAATGAGCAGTTCTTC	CASSSPKRTGGWNEQFF
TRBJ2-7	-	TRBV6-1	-	TGTGCCAGCAGTGAAAGACTCGGCTACGAGCAGTACTTC	CASSERLGYEQYF
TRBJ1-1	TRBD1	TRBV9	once	TGTGCCAGCGGTGACAGGGAGGACGAAGCTTTCTTT	CASGDREDEAFF
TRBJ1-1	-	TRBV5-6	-	TGTGCCAGCAGCCAGGTCGAGTTTGGAAACACTGAAGCTTTCTTT	CASSQVEFGNTEAFF
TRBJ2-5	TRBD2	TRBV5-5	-	TGTGCCAGCAGCTACCCCGGGACTAAAGAGACCCAGTACTTC	CASSYPGTKETQYF
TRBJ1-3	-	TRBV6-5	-	TGTGCCAGCAGTTACTCGATGGGAGGGATGGGAAACACCATATATTTT	CASSYSMGGMGNTIYF
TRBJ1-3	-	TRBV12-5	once	TGTGCTAGTGGTTTCTGGGGGCCCCTGGGTGGAAACACCATATATTTT	CASGFWGPLGGNTIYF
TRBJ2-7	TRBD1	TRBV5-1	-	TGCGCCAGCAGCACAACGGGACAGGGACACGAGCAGTACTTC	CASSTTGQGHEQYF
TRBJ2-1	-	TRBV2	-	TGTGCCAGCAGTGTCCGGGTGAACAATGAGCAGTTCTTC	CASSVRVNNEQFF